Given below is one T cell receptor beta chain in context. Its antigen is not known. This sample is drawn from a study of T cell responses to AZD1222 COVID-19 vaccine. Overall study findings and caveats: Baseline antibody screening turned up just five to seven seropositive AZD1222 recipients. Nearly half of spike-specific TCRs reportedly target unmutated variant regions. All repertoire sampling was performed exclusively after the peak T cell response.

Clones were read by immunoSEQ multiplex PCR, and TCRdb kept only the in-frame ones, dropping some. The table records roughly 100,000 clones, 80% to 90% of them present only once. V was shortened by 2 bases and J by 7 bases, with 11 bases between the two germline ends. Germline-derived CDR1 and CDR2 are GTSNPN and SVGIG (reference sequence). This CDR3 has 13 amino acids. The V call is TRBV30, the J call TRBJ2-2; possible D gene TRBD2, 5 bases. The clonotype originates from an adult in good health. This specimen consisted of peripheral blood, obtained on day 0 of AZD1222 vaccination. CDR3 nucleotides: TGTGCCTGGAGTAGGTCGGGGTTCGGGGAGCTGTTTTTT. This encodes CAWSRSGFGELFF.